This T cell receptor (beta chain) was sequenced in a study of Graves' ophthalmopathy and Graves' hyperthyroidism. Study-level points and caveats: Ophthalmopathy progression predictions by the model showed about 75% specificity and 60% to 71% sensitivity.

Included hyperthyroidism patients were aged 18 to 65 and newly diagnosed (under 2 months' duration). Exclusion covered patients with other autoimmune diseases or uncontrolled infections (as well as pregnancy or lactation). Serum thyroxine and TRAb, along with clinical symptoms, thyroid ultrasound and orbital computed tomography, were what diagnosis relied on. Looked up from germline, CDR1 is SGDLS and CDR2 is YYNGEE. CDR3 size: 14 residues. Points on this clonotype: Its target is unknown. Germline is not matched at one junction end, which may reflect a read error.

Amplifying from RNA transcripts, the study obtained TCR beta CDR3 regions. The library came from an HTBI-primed first-round RT-PCR and a second-round multiplex PCR. TCRdb re-derived calls from the multiplex PCR reads in MiXCR, one entry per CDR3 protein. The table lists 580,000 or so distinct CDR3 sequences, about 40% of them singletons. The chain links TRBV9 to TRBJ2-5, with 8 bases aligning to TRBD1. This TCR was sampled from an adult man with Graves' hyperthyroidism. The specimen was peripheral blood or thyroid tissue (not recorded which). This CDR3 is CASSRLRGQGTQYF. The CDR3 coding sequence is TGTGCCAGCAGCCGCCTCAGGGGGCAAGGGACCCAGTACTTC.